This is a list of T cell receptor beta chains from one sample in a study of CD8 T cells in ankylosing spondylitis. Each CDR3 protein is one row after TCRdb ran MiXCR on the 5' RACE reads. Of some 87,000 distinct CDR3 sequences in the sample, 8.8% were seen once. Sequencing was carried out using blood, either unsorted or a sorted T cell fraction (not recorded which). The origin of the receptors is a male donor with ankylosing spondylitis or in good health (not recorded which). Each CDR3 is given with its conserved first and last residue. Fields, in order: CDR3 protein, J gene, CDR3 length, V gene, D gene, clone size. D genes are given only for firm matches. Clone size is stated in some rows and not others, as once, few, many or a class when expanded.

cdr3_aa: CASSLVPMNTEAFF
j_call: TRBJ1-1
cdr3_length: 14
v_call: TRBV5-1
d_call: -
clone_size: many

cdr3_aa: CASSFPSTSGRTGELFF
j_call: TRBJ2-2
cdr3_length: 17
v_call: TRBV7-9
d_call: TRBD2
clone_size: -

cdr3_aa: CASRSYPEDTQYF
j_call: TRBJ2-3
cdr3_length: 13
v_call: TRBV28
d_call: -
clone_size: few

cdr3_aa: CASSLMGQSNQPQHF
j_call: TRBJ1-5
cdr3_length: 15
v_call: TRBV5-1
d_call: -
clone_size: many

cdr3_aa: CASSVIGTPSTDTQYF
j_call: TRBJ2-3
cdr3_length: 16
v_call: TRBV9
d_call: -
clone_size: many

cdr3_aa: CASSGRTSGSTSTDTQYF
j_call: TRBJ2-3
cdr3_length: 18
v_call: TRBV11-2
d_call: TRBD2
clone_size: many

cdr3_aa: CASSQVSRSTYNEQFF
j_call: TRBJ2-1
cdr3_length: 16
v_call: TRBV14
d_call: -
clone_size: many

cdr3_aa: CASSSGSHTDTQYF
j_call: TRBJ2-3
cdr3_length: 14
v_call: TRBV5-1
d_call: -
clone_size: many

cdr3_aa: CASSGTGVRTEAFF
j_call: TRBJ1-1
cdr3_length: 14
v_call: TRBV18
d_call: TRBD1
clone_size: many

cdr3_aa: CASSYQGRYYEQYF
j_call: TRBJ2-7
cdr3_length: 14
v_call: TRBV6-5
d_call: -
clone_size: many

cdr3_aa: CASSSPGDPRTGELFF
j_call: TRBJ2-2
cdr3_length: 16
v_call: TRBV6-5
d_call: -
clone_size: many

cdr3_aa: CASSLATPQRNIQYF
j_call: TRBJ2-4
cdr3_length: 15
v_call: TRBV7-8
d_call: -
clone_size: many

cdr3_aa: CASSLGQNNQPQHF
j_call: TRBJ1-5
cdr3_length: 14
v_call: TRBV7-9
d_call: -
clone_size: -

cdr3_aa: CASSLLGGTLNYGYTF
j_call: TRBJ1-2
cdr3_length: 16
v_call: TRBV23-1
d_call: -
clone_size: many

cdr3_aa: CASSSGTGKNIQYF
j_call: TRBJ2-4
cdr3_length: 14
v_call: TRBV9
d_call: TRBD1
clone_size: many

cdr3_aa: CASSPTAGAEQYF
j_call: TRBJ2-7
cdr3_length: 13
v_call: TRBV18
d_call: -
clone_size: many

cdr3_aa: CSAGDLRSPLHF
j_call: TRBJ1-6
cdr3_length: 12
v_call: TRBV20-1
d_call: -
clone_size: many

cdr3_aa: CASRGSAVGSEKLFF
j_call: TRBJ1-4
cdr3_length: 15
v_call: TRBV12-3/TRBV12-4
d_call: -
clone_size: many

cdr3_aa: CGVVVVGLSGNTIYF
j_call: TRBJ1-3
cdr3_length: 15
v_call: TRBV29-1
d_call: -
clone_size: many

cdr3_aa: CASSEPTETYNEQFF
j_call: TRBJ2-1
cdr3_length: 15
v_call: TRBV2
d_call: -
clone_size: -

cdr3_aa: CSANSGGAYTGELFF
j_call: TRBJ2-2
cdr3_length: 15
v_call: TRBV20-1
d_call: TRBD2
clone_size: many

cdr3_aa: CASSLQLALGVTDTQYF
j_call: TRBJ2-3
cdr3_length: 17
v_call: TRBV5-6
d_call: -
clone_size: many

cdr3_aa: CASSLMPGTGKLFF
j_call: TRBJ1-4
cdr3_length: 14
v_call: TRBV7-3
d_call: -
clone_size: many

cdr3_aa: CASSPGLAGALAKNIQYF
j_call: TRBJ2-4
cdr3_length: 18
v_call: TRBV3-1
d_call: TRBD2
clone_size: few

cdr3_aa: CASRSGLANEQFF
j_call: TRBJ2-1
cdr3_length: 13
v_call: TRBV7-9
d_call: -
clone_size: few

cdr3_aa: CASSSRGVNTEAFF
j_call: TRBJ1-1
cdr3_length: 14
v_call: TRBV7-8
d_call: -
clone_size: many

cdr3_aa: CASSRDRAITSSYNEQFF
j_call: TRBJ2-1
cdr3_length: 18
v_call: TRBV5-6
d_call: TRBD1
clone_size: -

cdr3_aa: CAISLISTDTHYF
j_call: TRBJ2-3
cdr3_length: 13
v_call: TRBV5-4
d_call: -
clone_size: -

cdr3_aa: CSVEDPATYEQYF
j_call: TRBJ2-7
cdr3_length: 13
v_call: TRBV29-1
d_call: -
clone_size: -

cdr3_aa: CASSYHGQGINEQYF
j_call: TRBJ2-7
cdr3_length: 15
v_call: TRBV6-5
d_call: TRBD1
clone_size: many

cdr3_aa: CASSPSYNEQFF
j_call: TRBJ2-1
cdr3_length: 12
v_call: TRBV7-6
d_call: -
clone_size: many

cdr3_aa: CASSQTGTGVPPYNEQFF
j_call: TRBJ2-1
cdr3_length: 18
v_call: TRBV3-1
d_call: TRBD1
clone_size: few

cdr3_aa: CASSLLAGGTEQFF
j_call: TRBJ2-1
cdr3_length: 14
v_call: TRBV7-2
d_call: TRBD2
clone_size: many

cdr3_aa: CASSSLAGQNEQFF
j_call: TRBJ2-1
cdr3_length: 14
v_call: TRBV11-2
d_call: TRBD2
clone_size: -

cdr3_aa: CSVGGYGANVLTF
j_call: TRBJ2-6
cdr3_length: 13
v_call: TRBV29-1
d_call: -
clone_size: many

cdr3_aa: CSAPSYNEQFF
j_call: TRBJ2-1
cdr3_length: 11
v_call: TRBV20-1
d_call: -
clone_size: -

cdr3_aa: CASSLANRGPETQYF
j_call: TRBJ2-5
cdr3_length: 15
v_call: TRBV7-2
d_call: -
clone_size: -

cdr3_aa: CSAPPTGIEQYF
j_call: TRBJ2-7
cdr3_length: 12
v_call: TRBV20-1
d_call: -
clone_size: many

cdr3_aa: CASSLPGQSGQFF
j_call: TRBJ2-1
cdr3_length: 13
v_call: TRBV5-4
d_call: -
clone_size: many

cdr3_aa: CASSVATGFHYEQYF
j_call: TRBJ2-7
cdr3_length: 15
v_call: TRBV9
d_call: -
clone_size: many

cdr3_aa: CASSNGPNQPQHF
j_call: TRBJ1-5
cdr3_length: 13
v_call: TRBV12-3/TRBV12-4
d_call: -
clone_size: many

cdr3_aa: CASSEGTGSYNEQFF
j_call: TRBJ2-1
cdr3_length: 15
v_call: TRBV6-4
d_call: -
clone_size: many

cdr3_aa: CASSEALLLMFF
j_call: TRBJ1-4
cdr3_length: 12
v_call: TRBV2
d_call: -
clone_size: -

cdr3_aa: CASSRSWELFF
j_call: TRBJ2-2
cdr3_length: 11
v_call: TRBV6-2/TRBV6-3
d_call: -
clone_size: many

cdr3_aa: CAWSKSAQETQYF
j_call: TRBJ2-5
cdr3_length: 13
v_call: TRBV30
d_call: -
clone_size: many

cdr3_aa: CASSPTSGGSEQYF
j_call: TRBJ2-7
cdr3_length: 14
v_call: TRBV12-3/TRBV12-4
d_call: TRBD2
clone_size: -

cdr3_aa: CASSRGGSNQPQHF
j_call: TRBJ1-5
cdr3_length: 14
v_call: TRBV28
d_call: -
clone_size: many

cdr3_aa: CSGSGQNEQFF
j_call: TRBJ2-1
cdr3_length: 11
v_call: TRBV29-1
d_call: -
clone_size: many